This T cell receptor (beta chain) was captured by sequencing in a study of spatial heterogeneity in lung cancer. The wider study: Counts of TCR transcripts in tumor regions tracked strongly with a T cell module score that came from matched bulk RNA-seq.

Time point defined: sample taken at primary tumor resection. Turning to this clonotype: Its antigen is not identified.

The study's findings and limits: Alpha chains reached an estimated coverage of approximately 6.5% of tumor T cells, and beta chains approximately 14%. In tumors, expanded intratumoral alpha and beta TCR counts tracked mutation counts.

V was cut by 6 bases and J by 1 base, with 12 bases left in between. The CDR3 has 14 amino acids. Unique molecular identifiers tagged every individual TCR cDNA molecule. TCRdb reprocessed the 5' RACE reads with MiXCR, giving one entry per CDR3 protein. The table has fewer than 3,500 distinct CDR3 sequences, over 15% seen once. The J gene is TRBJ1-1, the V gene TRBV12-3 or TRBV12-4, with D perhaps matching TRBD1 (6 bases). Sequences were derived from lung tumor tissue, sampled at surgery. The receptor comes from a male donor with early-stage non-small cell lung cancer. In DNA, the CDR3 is TGTGCCAGCAGCTCCGGGACACAGAACACTGAAGCTTTCTTT. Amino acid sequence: CASSSGTQNTEAFF.